The 23 T cell receptor beta chains listed next were all sequenced from one sample in a study of T cells in localized non-small cell lung cancer. Data came from immunoSEQ multiplex PCR; TCRdb stores just in-frame clones and leaves some out. The sample consists of fewer than 25,000 clones, about 89% of them appearing once. The source was peripheral blood, collected before any cancer treatment. The receptors derive from a male donor aged 60 or over with stage I lung adenocarcinoma.

The rearrangement uses TRBV10-1 and TRBJ2-1; 8 nucleotides agree with TRBD2. The V and J ends lost 0 bases and 10 bases, in that order; junction bases with no gene match: 8. CDR1 WNHNN and CDR2 SYGVQD come from the germline V gene (reference sequence). CDR3 length: 15 amino acids. CDR3 loop: CASSESGTRGGEQFF. The CDR3 bases are TGCGCCAGCAGTGAGTCAGGGACTAGGGGGGGCGAGCAGTTCTTC.

The CDR3 sequence is CASSSGQGVEAFF. The CDR3, as DNA: TGTGCCAGCAGCTCGGGACAGGGGGTTGAAGCTTTCTTT. The V gene is TRBV7-8, the J gene TRBJ1-1; 11 positions agree with TRBD1. J was trimmed by 7 bases and V by 4 bases; bases with no gene match: 2. This CDR3 is built from 13 residues. Germline loops: CDR1 SGHVS, CDR2 FQNEAQ. Using reference TRBV7-8 and TRBJ1-1 for the parts outside the CDR3, the full variable domain is GAGVSQSPRYKVAKRGQDVALRCDPISGHVSLFWYQQALGQGPEFLTYFQNEAQLDKSGLPSDRFFAERPEGSVSTLKIQRTQQEDSAVYLCASSSGQGVEAFFGQGTRLTVV.

The rearrangement uses TRBV6-5 and TRBJ1-3, with 9 bases fitting TRBD1. The germline CDR1 and CDR2 sequences are MNHEY and SVGAGI. V gave up 4 bases and J gave up 3 bases; unmatched junction bases: 7. This CDR3 contains 16 residues. The CDR3 loop reads CASSSGMTGGGNTIYF. CDR3 DNA sequence: TGTGCCAGCAGTTCCGGCATGACAGGGGGTGGAAACACCATATATTTT.

CDR3 coding DNA: TGTGCCTGGAGTGGACAGGGGGCTCTACGCGAGCAGTACTTC. It is translated as CAWSGQGALREQYF. This chain joins TRBV30 and TRBJ2-7; 10 bases fit TRBD1. Germline V gives CDR1 GTSNPN, CDR2 SVGIG (reference sequence). The CDR3 extends over 14 amino acids. V dropped 1 base and J dropped 6; count of bases not matched to a gene: 6.

This chain connects TRBV10-3 to TRBJ2-7; D is unclear. CDR3 size: 16 residues. Germline values: CDR1 ENHRY, CDR2 SYGVKD. Trimming stripped 6 bases from V and 0 bases from J, with 18 bases between. The chain's CDR3 is CAISPLMTPSSYEQYF. The CDR3 region has the DNA TGTGCCATCAGCCCCCTCATGACTCCATCCTCCTACGAGCAGTACTTC.

This chain connects TRBV28 to TRBJ1-5; TRBD1 matches 10 bases. V trimming: 6 bases; J trimming: 6 bases; junction bases outside the gene matches: 14. The CDR3 sequence is 17 residues long. Germline V lookup: CDR1 MDHEN, CDR2 SYDVKM. CDR3 amino acids: CASSTVRRQGASQPQHF. CDR3 sequence (DNA): TGTGCCAGCAGCACCGTACGCCGACAGGGGGCCTCTCAGCCCCAGCATTTT. Full variable domain (outside the CDR3, taken from reference TRBV28 and TRBJ1-5): DVKVTQSSRYLVKRTGEKVFLECVQDMDHENMFWYRQDPGLGLRLIYFSYDVKMKEKGDIPEGYSVSREKKERFSLILESASTNQTSMYLCASSTVRRQGASQPQHFGDGTRLSIL.

CDR3 nucleotides: TGTGCCAGCACCCCCGGGGAGGGGGCGCTTGGCTACACCTTC. It translates to CASTPGEGALGYTF. The chain joins TRBV6-5 to TRBJ1-2; TRBD1 aligns across 7 bases. The CDR3 sequence is 14 residues long. Looked up from germline, CDR1 is MNHEY and CDR2 is SVGAGI. After removal of 7 bases from V and 7 bases from J, the junction contained 12 bases not matched to a gene.

This clone was recorded only once. This chain connects TRBV28 to TRBJ1-1; weak D call: TRBD1 (6 bases). Germline CDR1 reads MDHEN; CDR2 reads SYDVKM. This CDR3 comprises 11 residues. V was pared by 4 bases and J by 10 bases, with 10 bases between. The CDR3 region is CASSYRGGAFF. CDR3 nucleotide sequence: TGTGCCAGCAGTTATAGGGGGGGAGCTTTCTTT.

Within the sample, this clone is medium-sized. V gene TRBV4-1 combines with J gene TRBJ2-7; weak D call: TRBD1 (6 bases). Looked up from germline, CDR1 is MGHRA and CDR2 is YSYEKL. V gave up 2 bases and J gave up 4 bases, with 12 bases separating them. This CDR3 has 14 residues. In DNA form, the CDR3 reads TGCGCCAGCAGCCAAAACAGGGTGAAATACGAGCAGTACTTC. Translation: CASSQNRVKYEQYF.

As DNA, the CDR3 is TGTGCCAGCCGACAGATCAATCAGCCCCAGCATTTT. This translates into CASRQINQPQHF. The chain recombines TRBV6-1 with TRBJ1-5, with a possible D match to TRBD1 (5 bases). The CDR3 is 12 residues long. Germline CDR1 and CDR2: MNHNS and SASEGT. Between the trimmed V and J ends, which lost 8 bases and 3 bases, there was a span of 8 bases.

The rearrangement uses TRBV7-3 and TRBJ1-1; D is undetermined. The V end lost 5 bases, the J end lost 0 bases, and 13 bases lay between the germline ends. In germline, CDR1 is SGHTA, CDR2 FQGTGA. CDR3 size: 15 residues. CDR3 sequence (DNA): TGTGCCAGCAGCCCGGTCCTCAGATTGAACACTGAAGCTTTCTTT. The encoded protein is CASSPVLRLNTEAFF.

In its sample, this clone was seen once. The J gene is TRBJ2-3, the V gene TRBV2; D perhaps matches TRBD2 (6 bases). Germline lookup yields CDR1 SNHLY and CDR2 FYNNEI. CDR3 size: 13 residues. The ends were cut back, 5 bases at V and 6 bases at J, with 12 bases in the middle. CDR3 in DNA: TGTGCCAGCAGTTGGGGACTCTGGGATACGCAGTATTTT. Its protein is CASSWGLWDTQYF. The variable domain in full, with the rest retrieved from reference TRBV2 and TRBJ2-3, is EPEVTQTPSHQVTQMGQEVILRCVPISNHLYFYWYRQILGQKVEFLVSFYNNEISEKSEIFDDQFSVERPDGSNFTLKIRSTKLEDSAMYFCASSWGLWDTQYFGPGTRLTVL.

The chain is built from TRBV5-1 and TRBJ1-2, with D perhaps matching TRBD1 (6 bases). The germline V gene has CDR1 SGHRS and CDR2 YFSETQ. Trimming removed 1 base from V and 9 bases from J, with 19 bases in between. CDR3 length: 15 amino acids. The DNA for the CDR3 is TGCGCCAGCAGCTTGAGACAGGAGGGCCCGAGTAGCTACACCTTC. It translates to CASSLRQEGPSSYTF.

This chain links TRBV2 with TRBJ1-5; no firm D call. This CDR3 is built from 14 residues. V gave up 3 bases and J gave up 5 bases, with 11 bases separating them. From germline, CDR1 is SNHLY and CDR2 FYNNEI. Here the CDR3 reads CASSEEVPHQPQHF. The CDR3 DNA reads TGTGCCAGCAGTGAGGAAGTACCTCATCAGCCCCAGCATTTT. Drawing the rest from reference TRBV2 and TRBJ1-5, the complete variable domain is EPEVTQTPSHQVTQMGQEVILRCVPISNHLYFYWYRQILGQKVEFLVSFYNNEISEKSEIFDDQFSVERPDGSNFTLKIRSTKLEDSAMYFCASSEEVPHQPQHFGDGTRLSIL.

To note about this clone: Other nucleotide sequences from this sample produce the same CDR3. This chain links TRBV12-5 with TRBJ2-1; tentative D call: TRBD2 (5 bases). The V gene lost 6 bases and the J gene lost 10 bases, with 13 bases spanning the gap. The CDR3 has 12 amino acids. Germline V gene lookup returns CDR1 LGHNT and CDR2 FRNRAP. The CDR3 region is CASGSSTREQFF. CDR3 in DNA: TGTGCTAGTGGATCCAGTACTAGAGAGCAGTTCTTC.

This clone has a single count. The J gene is TRBJ1-2, the V gene TRBV4-1; TRBD1 matches at 8 bases. V lost 3 bases to trimming and J lost 2 bases; unmatched junction nucleotides: 5. This CDR3 contains 15 residues. Looked up from germline, CDR1 is MGHRA and CDR2 is YSYEKL. CDR3 in amino acids: CASSQPGTGNYGYTF. The CDR3 DNA reads as TGCGCCAGCAGCCAGCCCGGGACAGGAAACTATGGCTACACCTTC.

The gene calls are TRBV27 and TRBJ2-3, with D possibly TRBD1 on 5 matching bases. The CDR3 has 15 residues. The germline CDR1 and CDR2 sequences are MNHEY and SMNVEV (reference sequence). Trimming took 5 bases from V and 4 from J, leaving 16 bases between them. The chain's CDR3 is CASSPSGLHSDTQYF. DNA of the CDR3: TGTGCCAGCAGTCCCTCAGGGCTTCATTCAGATACGCAGTATTTT.

The chain uses TRBV4-3 and TRBJ1-1; 8 positions match TRBD1. CDR3 length equals 17 residues. With 4 bases clipped from V and 2 bases from J, the junction kept 12 bases outside the gene matches. Germline V CDR1 and CDR2: LGHNA, YSLEER. The CDR3 is CASSPHPGTGENTEAFF. In nucleotides, the CDR3 is TGCGCCAGCAGCCCCCACCCGGGGACAGGAGAAAACACTGAAGCTTTCTTT.

This chain joins TRBV9 and TRBJ2-3; D possibly matches TRBD1 or TRBD2 (6 bases each). Germline CDR1 and CDR2: SGDLS and YYNGEE. This CDR3 is built from 15 residues. V shed 1 base and J shed 3 bases, with 12 bases lying between them. CDR3: CASSVTGGQTDTQYF. CDR3 bases: TGTGCCAGCAGCGTAACCGGGGGCCAGACAGATACGCAGTATTTT. The whole variable domain, remainder taken from reference TRBV9 and TRBJ2-3, is DSGVTQTPKHLITATGQRVTLRCSPRSGDLSVYWYQQSLDQGLQFLIQYYNGEERAKGNILERFSAQQFPDLHSELNLSSLELGDSALYFCASSVTGGQTDTQYFGPGTRLTVL.

The chain recombines TRBV28 with TRBJ1-1, with a tentative D call TRBD1 (6 bases). CDR3 length: 16 residues. Germline-derived CDR1 and CDR2 are MDHEN and SYDVKM. V was shortened by 5 bases and J by 3 bases, with 19 bases between the two germline ends. CDR3 residues: CASSRATGGSYTEAFF. The CDR3 DNA reads as TGTGCCAGCAGTCGAGCGACAGGCGGAAGCTACACTGAAGCTTTCTTT. Using reference TRBV28 and TRBJ1-1 for the parts outside the CDR3, the full variable domain is DVKVTQSSRYLVKRTGEKVFLECVQDMDHENMFWYRQDPGLGLRLIYFSYDVKMKEKGDIPEGYSVSREKKERFSLILESASTNQTSMYLCASSRATGGSYTEAFFGQGTRLTVV.

A note on this clone: Sequence at one end of the junction differs from germline and may be a read error. The V gene is TRBV7-2, the J gene TRBJ1-6, with TRBD1 matching over 7 bases. CDR1 is SGHTA, CDR2 FQGNSA, per germline. This CDR3 spans 14 amino acids. The CDR3 protein is CASTLGDSNSPLHF. In DNA form, the CDR3 reads TGTGCCAGCACCTTAGGGGACAGTAATTCACCCCTCCACTTT. The full variable domain, rest sourced from reference TRBV7-2 and TRBJ1-6, is GAGVSQSPSNKVTEKGKDVELRCDPISGHTALYWYRQSLGQGLEFLIYFQGNSAPDKSGLPSDRFSAERTGGSVSTLTIQRTQQEDSAVYLCASTLGDSNSPLHFGNGTRLTVT.

The chain recombines TRBV7-3 with TRBJ2-5; D not resolved. Trimming pared 2 bases from V and 5 bases from J, leaving 18 bases between. CDR3 size: 16 residues. Per the germline V gene, CDR1 is SGHTA and CDR2 is FQGTGA. The CDR3 protein is CASSLDGPTSRETQYF. The CDR3 region has the DNA TGTGCCAGCAGCTTAGACGGCCCCACTTCCCGGGAGACCCAGTACTTC.

This CDR3 reads CSADSSYEQYF. Here the CDR3 DNA reads TGCAGTGCGGACAGTTCCTACGAGCAGTACTTC. The J gene is TRBJ2-7, the V gene TRBV20-1, with D perhaps matching TRBD1 (6 bases). The V end lost 6 bases, the J end lost 1 base, and 7 bases lay between the germline ends. This CDR3 spans 11 amino acids. CDR1 is DFQATT and CDR2 is SNEGSKA in the germline V gene (reference sequence).